The 25 T cell receptor beta chains given below trace back to one sample, sequenced in a study of T cell clonality in common variable immunodeficiency. This table comes from immunoSEQ multiplex PCR, and its TCRdb copy is limited to in-frame clones, with some not included. This sample carries 50,000 to 60,000 clones, none of them present only once. Specimen: peripheral blood mononuclear cells. The source of these receptors is a person between 18 and 69 years old in good health.

There are a few counts of this clone. Read data end 3 residues before the CDR3 end; the end is taken from the germline J gene. V usage is TRBV2 and J usage is TRBJ1-4; 8 positions agree with TRBD1. The CDR3 has 14 amino acids. V lost 6 bases to trimming and J lost 5 bases; unmatched junction nucleotides: 5. Per germline, CDR1 SNHLY and CDR2 FYNNEI. This CDR3 reads CASSGDRRNEKLFF. The covered CDR3 bases are TGTGCCAGCAGCGGGGACAGGAGGAATGAAAAA.

This clone has at least ten counts. The read is 3 residues too short to cover the CDR3 end, so that end is filled in from the germline J gene. This rearrangement joins TRBV6-2 or TRBV6-3 to TRBJ1-1; possibly TRBD1 for D (5 bases). V lost 1 base to trimming and J lost 2 bases, with 14 bases between them. Germline values: CDR1 MNHEY, CDR2 SVGEGT. This CDR3 has 16 residues. The part of the CDR3 DNA that was read is TGTGCCAGCAGTTACTTCCCCCAGACAGTCAACACTGAA. It codes for CASSYFPQTVNTE. In full, the CDR3 is CASSYFPQTVNTEAFF.

This clone showed up many times. The read ends 3 residues shy of where the CDR3 ends; the end is completed using the germline J gene. V gene TRBV5-4 combines with J gene TRBJ1-6; possibly TRBD1 for D (5 bases). Germline assignment: CDR1 SGHNT and CDR2 YYREEE (reference sequence). The V end lost 0 bases, the J end lost 7 bases, and 14 bases lay between the germline ends. The CDR3 is 16 amino acids. CDR3: CASSLEGRSRNSPLHF. The CDR3 DNA, read in part, is TGTGCCAGCAGCTTGGAGGGGAGGTCGAGGAATTCACCC.

This clone was seen ten or more times. The CDR3: CSAREGAGIQYF. The covered CDR3 bases are TGCAGTGCTAGAGAGGGGGCGGGCATT. The V and J genes are TRBV20-1 and TRBJ2-4, with a tentative D call TRBD1 (6 bases). The read falls 3 residues short of the CDR3 end, and the missing part is taken from the germline J gene. Germline V gene data show CDR1 as DFQATT and CDR2 as SNEGSKA (reference sequence). V shed 0 bases and J shed 9 bases, with 9 bases lying between them. This CDR3 has 12 residues.

This clone was recorded at least ten times. The CDR3 end is not reached by the read, which stops 3 residues before it; the germline J gene fills it in. V and J are TRBV20-1 and TRBJ1-1; tentatively, D is TRBD1 (5 bases). Germline lookup yields CDR1 DFQATT and CDR2 SNEGSKA (reference sequence). V was clipped by 7 bases and J by 4 bases, with 16 bases between them. The CDR3 contains 13 residues. The CDR3 loop is CSGSQGRGTEAFF. The covered CDR3 bases are TGCAGTGGATCTCAGGGTCGAGGCACTGAA.

This clone was found many times. The read stops 3 residues short of the end of the CDR3; the missing end is completed from the germline J gene. The J gene is TRBJ2-5, the V gene TRBV20-1, with D tentatively TRBD1 (5 bases). This CDR3 comprises 11 residues. V gave up 3 bases and J gave up 5 bases, with 7 bases separating them. CDR1 is DFQATT and CDR2 is SNEGSKA in the germline V gene (reference sequence). The CDR3 DNA, read in part, is TGCAGTGCTAGGGGGCTCGAGACC. It encodes CSARGLET. The CDR3 in full is CSARGLETQYF.

This clone occurred many times. The read is 3 residues too short to cover the CDR3 end, so that end is filled in from the germline J gene. The chain employs TRBV18 and TRBJ2-2, with TRBD2 as a possible D gene (5 bases). Germline-derived CDR1 and CDR2 are KGHSH and LQKENI. Trimming shortened V by 3 bases and J by 1 base, and 9 bases separated the two germline ends. The CDR3 is made up of 15 amino acids. The part of the CDR3 DNA that was read is TGTGCCAGCTCACCCCCCGGGGTGAACACCGGGGAG. Translation: CASSPPGVNTGE. The CDR3 in its entirety is CASSPPGVNTGELFF. Drawing the rest from reference TRBV18 and TRBJ2-2, the complete variable domain is NAGVMQNPRHLVRRRGQEARLRCSPMKGHSHVYWYRQLPEEGLKFMVYLQKENIIDESGMPKERFSAEFPKEGPSILRIQQVVRGDSAAYFCASSPPGVNTGELFFGEGSRLTVL.

There are many counts of this clone. The read terminates 3 residues before the CDR3 end, so the remaining end is supplied by the germline J gene. The chain carries TRBV5-6 and TRBJ2-2; D might be TRBD2 (5 bases). Between the trimmed V and J ends, which lost 2 bases and 6 bases, there was a span of 8 bases. Looked up from germline, CDR1 is SGHDT and CDR2 is YYEEEE. The CDR3 runs to 13 residues. The DNA read from the CDR3 is TGTGCCAGCAGCTTAGAGGGTTCCGGGGAG. Translation: CASSLEGSGE. The whole CDR3 reads CASSLEGSGELFF.

Many counts were recorded for this clone. The read stops 3 residues short of the end of the CDR3; the missing end is completed from the germline J gene. The gene calls are TRBV20-1 and TRBJ2-3; weak D call: TRBD2 (5 bases). CDR3 length: 13 residues. Trimming pared 2 bases from V and 3 bases from J, leaving 9 bases between. Per the germline V gene, CDR1 is DFQATT and CDR2 is SNEGSKA (reference sequence). The CDR3 region is CSARNPGTDTQYF. The covered CDR3 bases are TGCAGTGCTAGAAATCCGGGGACAGATACG.

The sample holds many counts of this clone. The read stops 3 residues short of the end of the CDR3; the missing end is completed from the germline J gene. V usage is TRBV6-2 or TRBV6-3 and J usage is TRBJ1-1; 7 bases are a match to TRBD1. In germline, CDR1 is MNHEY, CDR2 SVGEGT. V was clipped by 5 bases and J by 5 bases; unmatched bases: 14. The CDR3 totals 16 residues. The CDR3: CASSPLRTGRLTEAFF. The covered CDR3 bases are TGTGCCAGCAGTCCCCTCCGGACAGGAAGGTTAACTGAA.

This clone was detected many times. The read stops 3 residues short of the end of the CDR3; the missing end is completed from the germline J gene. The genes are TRBV12-3 or TRBV12-4 and TRBJ1-1; D uncertain. This CDR3 has 14 residues. V gave up 2 bases and J gave up 1 base, with 8 bases separating them. CDR3 region: CASSLRSRNTEAFF. The sequenced CDR3 bases are TGTGCCAGCAGTTTAAGGTCCAGGAACACTGAA.

This clone was recorded a few times. Relative to the germline gene, one junction end is altered; a read error may explain this. With the read ending 3 residues before the CDR3 end, the germline J gene is used to fill in that end. Other DNA sequences in the same sample also yield this CDR3. The genes are TRBV5-1 and TRBJ1-3, with unresolved D. The germline V gene encodes CDR1 SGHRS and CDR2 YFSETQ. This CDR3 has 16 amino acids. The sequenced part of the CDR3 DNA is TGCGCCAGCAGCCCGGGCCCGGGGATTGCTGGAAACACG. This encodes CASSPGPGIAGNT. The whole CDR3 is CASSPGPGIAGNTIYF. Drawing the rest from reference TRBV5-1 and TRBJ1-3, the complete variable domain is KAGVTQTPRYLIKTRGQQVTLSCSPISGHRSVSWYQQTPGQGLQFLFEYFSETQRNKGNFPGRFSGRQFSNSRSEMNVSTLELGDSALYLCASSPGPGIAGNTIYFGEGSWLTVV.

This clone was recorded at least ten times. One end of the junction does not line up with germline, which may come from a read error. The CDR3 extends 3 residues past the end of the read, so its final part is completed from the germline J gene. The chain couples TRBV4-2 to TRBJ2-5; D may be TRBD1 (6 bases). Per germline, CDR1 LGHNA and CDR2 YNFKEQ. This CDR3 is built from 16 residues. CDR3 loop: CASSQDRGSESETQYF. The sequenced CDR3 bases are TGCGCCAGCAGCCAAGATAGGGGGTCGGAGTCGGAGACC.

CDR3 bases read: TGTGCCAGCAGCACACTAAAGGACAGAGACTATGGC. It is translated as CASSTLKDRDYG. In full, the CDR3 reads CASSTLKDRDYGYTF. This chain links TRBV7-9 with TRBJ1-2; a possible D gene is TRBD1 (6 bases). The read ends 3 residues shy of where the CDR3 ends; the end is completed using the germline J gene. Germline CDR1 reads SEHNR; CDR2 reads FQNEAQ (reference sequence). V was clipped by 5 bases and J by 3 bases, with 16 bases between them. The CDR3 has 15 amino acids.

There are many counts of this clone. CDR3 region: CSVEYEAGNYGYTF. The part of the CDR3 DNA that was read is TGCAGCGTTGAGTACGAGGCAGGGAACTATGGC. This chain links TRBV29-1 with TRBJ1-2; TRBD1 might be the D (5 bases). Read data end 3 residues before the CDR3 end; the end is taken from the germline J gene. Per germline, CDR1 SQVTM and CDR2 ANQGSEA. The CDR3 is made up of 14 amino acids. The V end was cut by 3 bases, the J end by 2 bases, with 13 bases between.

This clone was detected ten times or more. The DNA ends 3 residues before the CDR3 does, and the rest of the CDR3 is filled in from the germline J gene. The V and J genes are TRBV20-1 and TRBJ2-4, with TRBD2 matching over 8 bases. CDR1 is DFQATT, CDR2 SNEGSKA, per germline (reference sequence). This CDR3 has 14 residues. The chain's CDR3 is CSAQSGTSIETQYF. Partial CDR3 DNA: TGCAGTGCCCAATCCGGGACTAGTATAGAGACT.

This clone was detected many times. The read ends 3 residues before the CDR3 terminus; that terminus is restored from the germline J gene. This rearrangement joins TRBV29-1 to TRBJ1-2; no definite D call. Germline CDR1 SQVTM, CDR2 ANQGSEA. The CDR3 covers 11 residues. The CDR3 loop is CSVPKQGGYTF. The DNA read from the CDR3 is TGCAGCGTACCTAAGCAAGGGGGC.

In this sample, this clone turned up many times. The read comes to an end 3 residues before the CDR3 does, leaving the germline J gene to fill in the end. This chain joins TRBV7-6 and TRBJ2-2, with 8 bases fitting TRBD1. Per germline, CDR1 SGHVS and CDR2 FNYEAQ. Trimming at V came to 5 bases and at J to 2 bases, leaving 4 bases not matched to a gene. This CDR3 is built from 15 residues. CDR3 sequence: CASSLGTGNTGELFF. The covered CDR3 bases are TGTGCCAGCAGCCTGGGGACAGGAAACACCGGGGAG.

Concerning this clone: Read coverage stops 3 residues before the CDR3 terminus; the germline J gene supplies the remainder. The genes are TRBV30 and TRBJ1-2; D gene uncertain. The length of the CDR3 is 12 residues. Per the germline V gene, CDR1 is GTSNPN and CDR2 is SVGIG (reference sequence). CDR3 in amino acids: CAWSRVFYDYTF. The CDR3 bases that were read are TGTGCCTGGAGCAGAGTCTTTTACGAC.

This clone was found a few times. This likely traces to a read error, being one base from a far larger clone. The missing CDR3 end, 3 residues past where the read stops, is filled in from the germline J gene. The chain couples TRBV19 to TRBJ2-3; 12 bases match TRBD2. Germline values: CDR1 LNHDA, CDR2 SQIVND (reference sequence). The CDR3 runs 16 residues. The J segment lost 1 base and the V segment lost 10 bases, leaving 9 bases of the junction unmatched. CDR3: CATSGGATSGTDTQYF. CDR3 DNA, as far as it was read: TGTGCCACTAGCGGGGGGGCAACGTCTGGCACAGATACG.

This clone was detected many times. The CDR3 is CSATGTGRNQPQHF. The sequenced CDR3 bases are TGCAGTGCTACCGGGACAGGGAGGAATCAGCCC. The chain links TRBV20-1 to TRBJ1-5; 9 positions agree with TRBD1. The read terminates 3 residues ahead of where the CDR3 ends, so the germline J gene completes it. V shed 4 bases and J 4 bases; nucleotides not matched to a gene: 5. The CDR3 is 14 residues long. Germline V gives CDR1 DFQATT, CDR2 SNEGSKA (reference sequence).

This clone was found many times. Read coverage stops 3 residues before the CDR3 terminus; the germline J gene supplies the remainder. This chain uses TRBV28 with TRBJ1-3; 9 bases fit TRBD1. Losses at the gene ends were 5 bases for V and 0 bases for J; bases not matched to a gene: 5. CDR1 and CDR2 (germline): MDHEN, SYDVKM. The CDR3 consists of 16 residues. CDR3 residues: CASSRTGASSGNTIYF. CDR3 bases read: TGTGCCAGCAGTCGGACAGGGGCAAGCTCTGGAAACACC.

This clone was counted at least ten times. The CDR3 extends 3 residues past the end of the read, so its final part is completed from the germline J gene. The V call is TRBV10-1, the J call TRBJ1-2; D may be TRBD1 (5 bases). The germline V gene encodes CDR1 WNHNN and CDR2 SYGVQD (reference sequence). This CDR3 has 14 amino acids. Incomplete CDR3 DNA: TGCGCCAGCAGTGAGTCGTTCCAGGGAAGAGGC. This codes for CASSESFQGRG. The CDR3 in full is CASSESFQGRGYTF.

This clone was recorded many times. The read ends 3 residues shy of where the CDR3 ends; the end is completed using the germline J gene. The V gene is TRBV10-1, the J gene TRBJ2-3; the D gene is possibly TRBD1 (6 bases). The CDR3 spans 15 residues. Trimming pared 3 bases from V and 1 base from J, leaving 11 bases between. The V gene's germline CDR1 is WNHNN and CDR2 SYGVQD (reference sequence). CDR3: CASSEGGAGTDTQYF. The covered CDR3 bases are TGCGCCAGCAGTGAAGGGGGTGCGGGCACAGATACG.

This clone appeared many times. The missing CDR3 end, 3 residues past where the read stops, is filled in from the germline J gene. J is TRBJ2-7 and V is TRBV5-1; 9 bases map to TRBD2. The V and J ends lost 0 bases and 2 bases, in that order; junction bases with no gene match: 6. The CDR3 is 16 amino acids. Germline assignment: CDR1 SGHRS and CDR2 YFSETQ. The DNA read from the CDR3 is TGCGCCAGCAGCTTGGCAGCGGGAGGCTCGCCCTACGAG. It yields the protein CASSLAAGGSPYE. In full, the CDR3 reads CASSLAAGGSPYEQYF. Combining the CDR3 with reference TRBV5-1 and TRBJ2-7 gives the whole variable domain KAGVTQTPRYLIKTRGQQVTLSCSPISGHRSVSWYQQTPGQGLQFLFEYFSETQRNKGNFPGRFSGRQFSNSRSEMNVSTLELGDSALYLCASSLAAGGSPYEQYFGPGTRLTVT.